The present T cell receptor (beta chain) was sequenced within a study of human T cells and chemical hapten exposure. Individual cDNA molecules each carried unique molecular identifiers attached by the library. TCRdb passed the RACE reads through MiXCR, listing each CDR3 protein once. In the table there are 150,000 to 200,000 distinct CDR3 sequences, around 15% of which are singletons. Regarding time point: patch test 1, 2 weeks after DPC sensitization. Noted treatment: therapeutic diphenylcyclopropenone sensitization with weekly scalp DPC. CDR1 is DFQATT and CDR2 is SNEGSKA in the germline V gene (reference sequence). The CDR3 contains 17 residues. The V and J ends lost 0 bases and 0 bases respectively, with 12 bases between them.

The source is a woman in her twenties or thirties with alopecia areata. Some clones in this sample may be carry-over from other donors' samples. V and J are TRBV20-1 and TRBJ1-6; no definite D call. The source was whole blood, collected in connection with sensitization to the hapten diphenylcyclopropenone (DPC). The CDR3 here is CSARDSAVSSYNSPLHF. The CDR3, as DNA: TGCAGTGCTAGAGATTCGGCGGTGAGCTCCTATAATTCACCCCTCCACTTT.